This passage covers 13 T cell receptor beta chains from one sample sequenced in a study of control samples from healthy donors and cancer patients. Here immunoSEQ multiplex PCR was the method, and the copy in TCRdb shows in-frame clones only, minus some. The sample has 100,000 to 150,000 clones; roughly nine tenths are singletons. Sequencing input: blood. These receptors were obtained from a middle-aged man in good health.

The chain carries TRBV6-4 and TRBJ1-2; no definite D call. CDR1 MRHNA and CDR2 SNTAGT come from the germline V gene. Deletions cut 3 bases from V and 5 bases from J, with 7 bases between. This CDR3 contains 12 residues. DNA for the CDR3: TGTGCCAGCAGTGATTCAGAGTATGGCTACACCTTC. Residues: CASSDSEYGYTF.

For the CDR3, the DNA is TGCGCCAGCAGCCGTACCACAGATACGCAGTATTTT. Protein sequence: CASSRTTDTQYF. The chain has TRBV5-1 and TRBJ2-3; D is ambiguous. The V end lost 4 bases, the J end lost 2 bases, and 5 bases lay between the germline ends. Germline-derived CDR1 and CDR2 are SGHRS and YFSETQ. CDR3 length: 12 residues.

V gene TRBV6-5 combines with J gene TRBJ2-7, with 8 bases matching TRBD1. J lost 3 bases, V lost 6 bases, and 10 bases had no gene match. The CDR3 sequence is 15 residues long. The germline CDR1 and CDR2 sequences are MNHEY and SVGAGI. Written as DNA, the CDR3 is TGTGCCAGCAGCCCCGGAACAGGGGGTAACTACGAGCAGTACTTC. It codes for CASSPGTGGNYEQYF.

The V and J genes are TRBV25-1 and TRBJ2-3; 9 positions agree with TRBD1. The CDR3 contains 16 residues. Germline trimming cut 4 bases from V and 5 bases from J; bases unmatched to any gene: 10. Germline-derived CDR1 and CDR2 are MGHDK and SYGVNS. In nucleotides, the CDR3 is TGTGCCAGCAGTGTTACAGGGGGCGCAGGGATAGATACGCAGTATTTT. Translating it yields CASSVTGGAGIDTQYF.

The V and J genes are TRBV29-1 and TRBJ1-2; 7 positions agree with TRBD1. V dropped 1 base and J dropped 6; count of bases not matched to a gene: 8. The CDR3 runs to 14 residues. Germline CDR1 reads SQVTM; CDR2 reads ANQGSEA. CDR3 DNA sequence: TGCAGCGTTGAAGGGTGGGGAGGGGGCAATGGCTACACCTTC. As protein: CSVEGWGGGNGYTF.

V and J are TRBV9 and TRBJ2-3; TRBD2 matches 8 bases. V was pared by 3 bases and J by 6 bases, with 6 bases of the junction left unmatched. Germline-derived CDR1 and CDR2 are SGDLS and YYNGEE. The CDR3 spans 14 residues. CDR3 in DNA: TGTGCCAGCAGCGAAACGGGGGGGCCCGATACGCAGTATTTT. This sequence encodes CASSETGGPDTQYF.

This chain links TRBV19 with TRBJ1-1, with D possibly being TRBD1 (6 bases). Trimming left V 9 bases short and J 1 base short, with 18 bases between. The CDR3 totals 15 residues. Germline V gene sequence: CDR1 LNHDA, CDR2 SQIVND (reference sequence). The CDR3 protein is CASNQFRGPNTEAFF. In nucleotides, the CDR3 is TGTGCCAGCAACCAGTTCAGGGGCCCGAACACTGAAGCTTTCTTT.

This chain connects TRBV27 to TRBJ1-1, with D perhaps matching TRBD1 (5 bases). Germline CDR1 and CDR2: MNHEY and SMNVEV (reference sequence). Trimming took off 8 bases at V and 3 bases at J, with 16 bases between the two ends. The CDR3 covers 14 residues. Here the CDR3 DNA reads TGTGCCAGCCGGCGCGAGGGGCAGGACACTGAAGCTTTCTTT. Translating gives CASRREGQDTEAFF.

The chain joins TRBV6-5 to TRBJ1-2; 12 nucleotides match TRBD1. After removal of 3 bases from V and 6 bases from J, the junction contained 5 bases not matched to a gene. The CDR3 extends over 15 amino acids. The V gene's germline CDR1 is MNHEY and CDR2 SVGAGI. For the CDR3, the DNA is TGTGCCAGCAGTTATAGGGGACAGGGGGCCGATGGCTACACCTTC. The encoded protein is CASSYRGQGADGYTF.

The rearrangement uses TRBV13 and TRBJ1-1, with 11 bases matching TRBD1. After removal of 4 bases from V and 6 bases from J, the junction contained 4 bases not matched to a gene. Germline loops: CDR1 PRHDT, CDR2 FYEKMQ (reference sequence). The CDR3 covers 14 residues. The CDR3 sequence is CASSSGQGAAEAFF. The CDR3 bases are TGTGCCAGCAGCTCAGGACAGGGGGCGGCTGAAGCTTTCTTT.

J is TRBJ1-1 and V is TRBV4-3; 8 nucleotides align to TRBD1. The CDR3 is 15 amino acids. V gave up 0 bases and J gave up 4 bases; unmatched junction bases: 4. From germline, CDR1 is LGHNA and CDR2 YSLEER. The CDR3 DNA reads as TGCGCCAGCAGCCAAGAGGCAACAGGGGGCACTGAAGCTTTCTTT. The encoded protein is CASSQEATGGTEAFF.

The gene calls are TRBV3-1 (or the pseudogene TRBV3-2) and TRBJ1-1, with 11 bases that match TRBD1. V lost 0 bases, J lost 4 bases, and 7 bases stayed unmatched. Germline lookup yields CDR1 LGHDT and CDR2 YNNKEL (reference sequence). This CDR3 spans 17 amino acids. The CDR3 reads CASSQDRGTGGGTEAFF. DNA of the CDR3: TGTGCCAGCAGCCAAGATCGGGGGACAGGGGGAGGCACTGAAGCTTTCTTT.

This chain links TRBV9 with TRBJ1-6; 9 positions agree with TRBD1. The germline V gene has CDR1 SGDLS and CDR2 YYNGEE. The CDR3 has 13 amino acids. The ends lost 3 bases at V and 10 bases at J; junction bases unmatched: 2. The CDR3 loop is CASSADRGSPLHF. In DNA, the CDR3 is TGTGCCAGCAGCGCGGACAGGGGATCACCCCTCCACTTT.